The next 5 T cell receptor beta chains were all read from a single sample in a study of immune evolution from preneoplasia to lung adenocarcinoma. The assay was immunoSEQ multiplex PCR, and TCRdb's table has in-frame clones only and misses some. Of about 10,000 clones detected, 80% to 90% appear once; the ten largest clones hold roughly 3.5%. Sequencing was done on a sample of FFPE invasive lung adenocarcinoma tissue. The source is a person in their 70s with invasive lung adenocarcinoma.

J is TRBJ2-2 and V is TRBV9; no clear D. The V and J ends lost 2 bases and 2 bases respectively, with 7 bases between them. Germline CDR1 is SGDLS and CDR2 is YYNGEE. The CDR3 is 14 amino acids. The CDR3 loop reads CASSVGVNTGELFF. CDR3 nucleotide sequence: TGTGCCAGCAGCGTTGGGGTCAACACCGGGGAGCTGTTTTTT. Filled out from reference TRBV9 and TRBJ2-2, the complete variable domain reads DSGVTQTPKHLITATGQRVTLRCSPRSGDLSVYWYQQSLDQGLQFLIQYYNGEERAKGNILERFSAQQFPDLHSELNLSSLELGDSALYFCASSVGVNTGELFFGEGSRLTVL.

This clone was found a few times. The CDR3 region has the DNA TGTGCCAGCAGCTTGGCCTACGAGCAGTACTTC. Translation: CASSLAYEQYF. This sequence joins TRBV5-6 and TRBJ2-7; D is uncertain. The germline V gene has CDR1 SGHDT and CDR2 YYEEEE. The CDR3 runs 11 residues. V lost 0 bases to trimming and J lost 2 bases, with 0 bases between them.

V usage is TRBV7-2 and J usage is TRBJ2-1; the D gene is possibly TRBD2 (5 bases). V was clipped by 5 bases and J by 2 bases, with 13 bases between them. The CDR3 totals 15 residues. Germline-derived CDR1 and CDR2 are SGHTA and FQGNSA. Here the CDR3 reads CASSRSSGTYNEQFF. CDR3 DNA: TGTGCCAGCAGCCGTTCCAGCGGAACCTACAATGAGCAGTTCTTC.

This chain joins TRBV18 and TRBJ1-5; D may be TRBD1 (5 bases). Germline CDR1 is KGHSH and CDR2 is LQKENI. The CDR3 totals 14 residues. The V end lost 3 bases, the J end lost 2 bases, and 8 bases lay between the germline ends. The CDR3 sequence is CASSPGVGNQPQHF. CDR3 nucleotides: TGTGCCAGCTCACCGGGGGTTGGCAATCAGCCCCAGCATTTT.

This rearrangement joins TRBV5-1 to TRBJ2-5; TRBD2 matches at 7 bases. J was trimmed by 1 base and V by 4 bases; bases with no gene match: 4. The germline V gene has CDR1 SGHRS and CDR2 YFSETQ. This CDR3 has 14 amino acids. This chain's CDR3 is CASSTGTTQETQYF. CDR3 nucleotides: TGCGCCAGCAGCACCGGGACTACCCAAGAGACCCAGTACTTC.